This TCR beta chain derives from a study of blood T cells in healthy people across ages. Each donor was a healthy Caucasian individual from Russia, aged roughly 6 to 95. For the second PCR, which ran for roughly 6 to 11 cycles, a sample-barcoded 5' primer and a J-beta primer mix were used. MiXCR, applied by TCRdb to the 5' RACE reads, yields one record per CDR3 protein. The sample carries 750,000 to 950,000 distinct CDR3 sequences, roughly 53% recorded once. Looked up from germline, CDR1 is MDHEN and CDR2 is SYDVKM. The V and J ends lost 6 bases and 2 bases, in that order; junction bases with no gene match: 9. The length of the CDR3 is 16 residues.

The receptor was derived from a man older than 75 in good health. What was sequenced was blood. The chain joins TRBV28 to TRBJ2-1; TRBD2 matches at 8 bases. CDR3 nucleotides: TGTGCCAGCAGCTCACCCGGGACTAGTACCTACAATGAGCAGTTCTTC. Translating gives CASSSPGTSTYNEQFF.